This T cell receptor beta chain was captured by sequencing in a study of T cell changes during pregnancy in multiple sclerosis. CDR3 size: 14 residues. Germline CDR1 reads SGHDT; CDR2 reads YYEEEE. V lost 1 base and J 4 bases, leaving 8 bases between the germline ends. Sequencing used immunoSEQ multiplex PCR; TCRdb keeps in-frame clones, though not all of them. The sample includes tens of thousands of clones, about 90% of them seen just once. This specimen was CD4+ T cells from peripheral blood mononuclear cells, taken after pregnancy. This clonotype was sampled from a female donor in good health, enrolled as a control in a pregnancy study. J is TRBJ1-4 and V is TRBV5-6; no reliable D call. The CDR3 nucleotides are TGTGCCAGCAGCTTGCGGACTAGTAATGAAAAACTGTTTTTT. Protein product: CASSLRTSNEKLFF.